The 8 T cell receptor beta chains below all came from one sample that was sequenced in a study of control samples from healthy donors and cancer patients. Clones were read by immunoSEQ multiplex PCR, and TCRdb kept only the in-frame ones, dropping some. The table shows 98,000 or so clones, with around 80% occurring only once. The specimen was blood. These receptors all come from a man between 60 and 75 years old in good health.

This chain joins TRBV4-1 and TRBJ1-4, with a tentative D call TRBD1 (6 bases). The CDR3 runs to 15 residues. Germline V gene lookup returns CDR1 MGHRA and CDR2 YSYEKL. Trimming took 6 bases from V and 0 from J, leaving 11 bases between them. The CDR3 protein is CASRDSPTTNEKLFF. The CDR3, as DNA: TGCGCCAGCAGGGACAGCCCTACAACTAATGAAAAACTGTTTTTT.

This chain uses TRBV6-5 with TRBJ2-1, with unresolved D. The V end lost 4 bases, the J end lost 7 bases, and 11 bases lay between the germline ends. The germline CDR1 and CDR2 sequences are MNHEY and SVGAGI. This CDR3 contains 13 residues. Here the CDR3 reads CASSSARANEQFF. The CDR3, as DNA: TGTGCCAGCAGTTCGGCTAGAGCGAATGAGCAGTTCTTC.

The chain joins TRBV24-1 to TRBJ2-1; D remains ambiguous. CDR1 is KGHDR, CDR2 SFDVKD, per germline. There are 14 residues in the CDR3. V lost 2 bases, J lost 9 bases, and 13 bases lay in between. CDR3 bases: TGTGCCACCAGTGATTCGAGAACGTACGGTGAGCAGTTCTTC. Amino acid sequence: CATSDSRTYGEQFF.

The rearrangement uses TRBV6-5 and TRBJ1-3; no clear D gene. This CDR3 has 15 residues. V shed 2 bases and J shed 2 bases, with 10 bases lying between them. Germline values: CDR1 MNHEY, CDR2 SVGAGI. This chain's CDR3 is CASSYRGAAGNTIYF. CDR3 DNA: TGTGCCAGCAGTTACCGAGGAGCCGCTGGAAACACCATATATTTT.

This sequence joins TRBV12-1 and TRBJ1-3; the table calls TRBD1, which could not be checked here. TRBV12-1 is an annotated pseudogene. The length of the CDR3 is 20 residues. CDR3 DNA: TGTGCCAGCAGCAGAACCGGCAGGGGGCCACAACTGAGCTCTGGAAACACCATATATTTT. Translated, it gives CASSRTGRGPQLSSGNTIYF.

J is TRBJ2-3 and V is TRBV4-1, with D possibly being TRBD2 (6 bases). Germline assignment: CDR1 MGHRA and CDR2 YSYEKL. The CDR3 has 17 amino acids. V was clipped by 0 bases and J by 1 base, with 14 bases between them. The CDR3 is CASSQESGRFGTDTQYF. The CDR3 bases are TGCGCCAGCAGCCAAGAGAGCGGGCGCTTCGGCACAGATACGCAGTATTTT.

The CDR3 is CASSRSQGEQYF. The DNA of the CDR3 is TGTGCCAGCAGTAGGTCCCAAGGGGAGCAGTACTTC. The chain uses TRBV12-3 or TRBV12-4 and TRBJ2-7; D remains unclear. The CDR3 length is 12 residues. V dropped 5 bases and J dropped 7 bases, with 12 bases sitting between them.

This rearrangement joins TRBV4-2 to TRBJ1-2, with TRBD1 as a possible D gene (5 bases). The CDR3 spans 15 residues. Per the germline V gene, CDR1 is LGHNA and CDR2 is YNFKEQ. The germline V and J ends were trimmed by 0 bases and 4 bases, with 12 bases remaining between them. This CDR3 is CASSQDERGGYGYTF. The CDR3, as DNA: TGTGCCAGCAGCCAAGACGAAAGGGGTGGCTATGGCTACACCTTC.